Following are 27 T cell receptor beta chains from one sample sequenced in a study of T-cell reconstitution after alpha-beta-depleted transplantation in children. Unique molecular identifiers tagged the TCRbeta library. MiXCR was run by TCRdb on the PCR reads, yielding one entry per CDR3 protein. The table shows fewer than 750,000 distinct CDR3 sequences, with about 21% occurring only once. The specimen comprised PBMCs, mostly from graft donor cells, sampled 360 days after TCRalphabeta/CD19-depleted stem cell transplant. The source of these receptors is a boy in the first two years of life who had a stem cell transplant for acute myeloid leukemia, so the T cells may come from the graft donor.

This clonotype showed up just a few times. The chain uses TRBV12-3 or TRBV12-4 and TRBJ2-3; D is unresolved. CDR3 length: 19 residues. V dropped 6 bases and J dropped 4 bases, with 29 bases sitting between them. For the CDR3, the DNA is TGTGCCAGCAGATCGTCGCGTATCCACCCTAATAGCTTCTCAGATACGCAGTATTTT. This encodes CASRSSRIHPNSFSDTQYF.

This clonotype was seen ten or more times. J is TRBJ2-1 and V is TRBV5-4; tentatively, D is TRBD1 (6 bases). The ends were cut back, 0 bases at V and 7 bases at J, with 11 bases in the middle. The CDR3 runs to 14 residues. Per germline, CDR1 SGHNT and CDR2 YYREEE (reference sequence). The CDR3 DNA is TGTGCCAGCAGCTTGGGACAGGTGGGGAATGAGCAGTTCTTC. This codes for CASSLGQVGNEQFF.

Ten or more counts support this clonotype. The genes are TRBV20-1 and TRBJ1-2; D is unresolved. The V end was cut by 1 base, the J end by 4 bases, with 7 bases between. Germline V gene lookup returns CDR1 DFQATT and CDR2 SNEGSKA (reference sequence). This CDR3 has 12 amino acids. The CDR3 region has the DNA TGCAGTGCTAGAGTAGGTTCCTATGGCTACACCTTC. Protein: CSARVGSYGYTF.

The chain combines TRBV11-2 with TRBJ1-2; no firm D call. CDR1 SGHAT and CDR2 FQNNGV come from the germline V gene. This CDR3 contains 13 residues. V was clipped by 5 bases and J by 1 base, with 8 bases between them. CDR3: CASSQQFNYGYTF. CDR3 bases: TGTGCCAGCAGCCAACAGTTTAACTATGGCTACACCTTC.

At least ten counts were recorded for this clonotype. The V gene is TRBV27, the J gene TRBJ2-3; no clear D. V lost 8 bases and J lost 2, with 11 bases in between. CDR3 length: 13 amino acids. The V gene's germline CDR1 is MNHEY and CDR2 SMNVEV (reference sequence). CDR3 nucleotides: TGTGCCAGCCGAAACTTCCTCACAGATACGCAGTATTTT. It yields the protein CASRNFLTDTQYF.

This clonotype was seen at least ten times. This chain links TRBV7-9 with TRBJ2-1, with 7 nucleotides matching TRBD1. The CDR3 has 16 residues. Germline V gives CDR1 SEHNR, CDR2 FQNEAQ (reference sequence). With 5 bases clipped from V and 3 bases from J, the junction kept 10 bases outside the gene matches. The CDR3 coding sequence is TGTGCCAGCAGCACCGAGGACAGGCAGAACTACAATGAGCAGTTCTTC. This encodes CASSTEDRQNYNEQFF.

This clonotype appeared many times. This chain connects TRBV28 to TRBJ2-1; no reliable D call. The V end was cut by 5 bases, the J end by 6 bases, with 14 bases between. CDR3 length: 14 residues. Germline V lookup: CDR1 MDHEN, CDR2 SYDVKM. As DNA, the CDR3 is TGTGCCAGCAGTCCATTTTTGAGGCGCAATGAGCAGTTCTTC. This sequence encodes CASSPFLRRNEQFF.

A few counts support this clonotype. This sequence joins TRBV20-1 and TRBJ1-1; D ambiguous. CDR1 is DFQATT and CDR2 is SNEGSKA in the germline V gene (reference sequence). This CDR3 has 15 amino acids. Trimming shortened V by 0 bases and J by 1 base, and 12 bases separated the two germline ends. Here the CDR3 DNA reads TGCAGTGCTAGAGATCTCCGCCGGACGAACACTGAAGCTTTCTTT. Translation: CSARDLRRTNTEAFF.

This clonotype has just a few counts. This chain links TRBV10-3 with TRBJ1-5; D gene unclear. The CDR3 is 10 amino acids. Germline CDR1 is ENHRY and CDR2 is SYGVKD. Deletions cut 6 bases from V and 7 bases from J, with 4 bases between. In nucleotides, the CDR3 is TGTGCCATCAGGGACCAGCCCCAGCATTTT. This codes for CAIRDQPQHF.

Many counts were recorded for this clonotype. V and J are TRBV5-1 and TRBJ2-7; 8 bases fit TRBD1. The CDR3 runs 15 residues. The junction had 8 bases not matched to a gene; V was cut back by 4 bases and J by 2 bases. Germline V gives CDR1 SGHRS, CDR2 YFSETQ. In DNA form, the CDR3 reads TGCGCCAGCAGCGCCACCGGGACAGGCCCCTACGAGCAGTACTTC. It encodes CASSATGTGPYEQYF.

This clonotype was picked up many times. The rearrangement joins TRBV11-2 to TRBJ2-3; 9 bases map to TRBD2. This CDR3 spans 17 amino acids. The germline CDR1 and CDR2 sequences are SGHAT and FQNNGV. After removal of 3 bases from V and 0 bases from J, the junction contained 7 bases not matched to a gene. Here the CDR3 reads CASSFDSGGYSTDTQYF. The DNA for the CDR3 is TGTGCCAGCAGCTTTGATAGCGGGGGATATAGCACAGATACGCAGTATTTT.

The table lists this clonotype with a few counts. This sequence joins TRBV6-1 and TRBJ2-1, with 7 bases matching TRBD1. Germline values: CDR1 MNHNS, CDR2 SASEGT. V shed 7 bases, J shed 0 bases, and the junction held 15 bases outside the gene matches. The CDR3 length is 18 residues. This CDR3 is CASNPGLVGDSSYNEQFF. The CDR3 nucleotides read TGTGCCAGCAACCCTGGACTGGTAGGGGACAGCTCCTACAATGAGCAGTTCTTC.

This clonotype has only a few counts. The V and J genes are TRBV6-5 and TRBJ1-5, with D possibly TRBD1 on 6 matching bases. Trimming left V 0 bases short and J 6 bases short, with 9 bases between. Germline-derived CDR1 and CDR2 are MNHEY and SVGAGI. The CDR3 loop spans 14 amino acids. The CDR3 here is CASSYSNRVQPQHF. The CDR3 DNA reads as TGTGCCAGCAGTTACTCAAACAGGGTTCAGCCCCAGCATTTT.

This clonotype has only a few counts. The chain combines TRBV25-1 with TRBJ2-7; 8 bases match TRBD1. The CDR3 extends over 13 amino acids. J lost 3 bases, V lost 4 bases, and 2 bases had no gene match. Germline V gives CDR1 MGHDK, CDR2 SYGVNS. The CDR3 DNA reads TGTGCCAGCAGTGTGACAGGGGTCTACGAGCAGTACTTC. It encodes CASSVTGVYEQYF.

This clonotype was counted ten times or more. V is TRBV29-1 and J is TRBJ2-4; 8 nucleotides match TRBD1. The V segment lost 1 base and the J segment 4 bases; nucleotides outside the gene matches: 3. The germline gives CDR1 SQVTM, CDR2 ANQGSEA. The CDR3 totals 14 residues. CDR3 nucleotides: TGCAGCGTTGAAGGGCGACAGGGGAAAAACATTCAGTACTTC. This encodes CSVEGRQGKNIQYF.

This clonotype came up many times. This chain uses TRBV5-5 with TRBJ2-1, with TRBD2 as a possible D gene (6 bases). The CDR3 covers 15 residues. V was pared by 0 bases and J by 3 bases, with 10 bases between. From germline, CDR1 is SGHKS and CDR2 YYEKEE (reference sequence). The CDR3 protein is CASSLGSGNYNEQFF. The CDR3 nucleotides are TGTGCCAGCAGCTTGGGTAGCGGTAACTACAATGAGCAGTTCTTC. Combining the CDR3 with reference TRBV5-5 and TRBJ2-1 gives the whole variable domain DAGVTQSPTHLIKTRGQQVTLRCSPISGHKSVSWYQQVLGQGPQFIFQYYEKEERGRGNFPDRFSARQFPNYSSELNVNALLLGDSALYLCASSLGSGNYNEQFFGPGTRLTVL.

In its sample, this clonotype was seen a few times. The chain uses TRBV7-2 and TRBJ1-1; D may be TRBD1 (5 bases). CDR3 length: 14 residues. The ends were cut back, 3 bases at V and 4 bases at J, with 12 bases in the middle. Germline lookup yields CDR1 SGHTA and CDR2 FQGNSA. The CDR3 spells CASSFTGLSTEAFF. The CDR3 nucleotides read TGTGCCAGCAGCTTTACAGGACTGAGCACTGAAGCTTTCTTT.

This clonotype was recorded once. The V and J genes are TRBV7-2 and TRBJ2-3, with TRBD1 matching over 10 bases. The CDR3 spans 14 residues. V lost 3 bases and J lost 5; bases outside the gene matches: 2. CDR1 and CDR2 from the germline V gene are SGHTA and FQGNSA. The CDR3 coding sequence is TGTGCCAGCAGCTTTGGACAGGGGGAAGATACGCAGTATTTT. The encoded protein is CASSFGQGEDTQYF.

This clonotype was seen repeatedly, ten times or more. The CDR3 DNA reads as TGCAGCGCTGAGAGGGTTCCAGGGTCCTACAATGAGCAGTTCTTC. Residues: CSAERVPGSYNEQFF. This chain joins TRBV29-1 and TRBJ2-1; the D gene could be TRBD1 or TRBD2 (5 bases each). V was clipped by 7 bases and J by 1 base, with 17 bases between them. The CDR3 has 15 amino acids. Germline V CDR1 and CDR2: SQVTM, ANQGSEA.

The chain has TRBV20-1 and TRBJ2-7, with no clear D. Germline V gives CDR1 DFQATT, CDR2 SNEGSKA (reference sequence). V was shortened by 3 bases and J by 3 bases, with 12 bases between the two germline ends. This CDR3 has 13 amino acids. The CDR3 spells CSASFHRNYEQYF. CDR3 nucleotides: TGCAGTGCTAGTTTTCATCGGAACTACGAGCAGTACTTC.

This clonotype occurred many times. V and J are TRBV7-2 and TRBJ2-3, with a weak D call TRBD1 (5 bases). The CDR3 has 15 amino acids. Trimming removed 2 bases at V and 1 base at J, with 10 bases between. Germline-derived CDR1 and CDR2 are SGHTA and FQGNSA. CDR3 nucleotides: TGTGCCAGCAGCTTATCAACGACAGGCACAGATACGCAGTATTTT. Encoded protein: CASSLSTTGTDTQYF.

This clonotype was seen ten or more times. J is TRBJ2-3 and V is TRBV7-9; the D gene could be TRBD1 or TRBD2 (5 bases each). V was trimmed by 2 bases and J by 3 bases, leaving 15 bases between them. The CDR3 has 16 amino acids. Germline V gives CDR1 SEHNR, CDR2 FQNEAQ (reference sequence). As DNA, the CDR3 is TGTGCCAGCAGCTTACCCTTGGACGGGGCAACAGATACGCAGTATTTT. The encoded protein is CASSLPLDGATDTQYF. The full variable domain, its missing parts supplied by reference TRBV7-9 and TRBJ2-3, is DTGVSQNPRHKITKRGQNVTFRCDPISEHNRLYWYRQTLGQGPEFLTYFQNEAQLEKSRLLSDRFSAERPKGSFSTLEIQRTEQGDSAMYLCASSLPLDGATDTQYFGPGTRLTVL.

The J gene is TRBJ1-5, the V gene TRBV21-1. TRBV21-1 constitutes a pseudogene. The CDR3 covers 18 residues. The chain's CDR3 is CASSKARCHGDGNQPQHF. The DNA of the CDR3 is TGTGCCAGCAGCAAAGCGCGCTGCCACGGTGATGGCAATCAGCCCCAGCATTTT.

The CDR3 protein is CASSFAGESTDTQYF. The CDR3, as DNA: TGTGCCAGCAGTTTCGCGGGGGAGAGCACAGATACGCAGTATTTT. The chain employs TRBV28 and TRBJ2-3; 7 nucleotides line up with TRBD2. The V gene end was trimmed by 3 bases and the J gene end by 0 bases; junction bases not matched to a gene: 3. Germline CDR1 reads MDHEN; CDR2 reads SYDVKM. The CDR3 runs to 15 residues. The variable domain in full, with the rest retrieved from reference TRBV28 and TRBJ2-3, is DVKVTQSSRYLVKRTGEKVFLECVQDMDHENMFWYRQDPGLGLRLIYFSYDVKMKEKGDIPEGYSVSREKKERFSLILESASTNQTSMYLCASSFAGESTDTQYFGPGTRLTVL.

In the case of this clonotype: A much more abundant neighbour one base away suggests this may be a read error. The V call is TRBV29-1, the J call TRBJ2-7, with D possibly being TRBD2 (7 bases). The CDR3 sequence is 11 residues long. Germline CDR1 and CDR2: SQVTM and ANQGSEA. CDR3 DNA sequence: TGCAGCGTTCGATCGGGGGGCGAGCAGCACTTC. Translating it yields CSVRSGGEQHF.

V gene TRBV20-1 combines with J gene TRBJ2-3; 9 nucleotides line up with TRBD1. The germline gives CDR1 DFQATT, CDR2 SNEGSKA (reference sequence). Unmatched junction bases numbered 14, after V lost 2 bases and J lost 5 bases. This CDR3 comprises 17 residues. The CDR3 sequence is CSARKRQGTGLGDTQYF. CDR3 in DNA: TGCAGTGCTAGAAAGAGACAAGGGACAGGGCTGGGAGATACGCAGTATTTT.

In this sample, this clonotype turned up a few times. This chain links TRBV5-1 with TRBJ2-3; maybe TRBD1 (6 bases). This CDR3 region has 13 residues. The germline CDR1 and CDR2 sequences are SGHRS and YFSETQ. V lost 7 bases to trimming and J lost 2 bases, with 11 bases between them. CDR3 region: CASRAGDTDTQYF. In DNA form, the CDR3 reads TGCGCCAGCCGGGCAGGGGACACAGATACGCAGTATTTT. Supplemented by reference TRBV5-1 and TRBJ2-3, the full variable domain reads KAGVTQTPRYLIKTRGQQVTLSCSPISGHRSVSWYQQTPGQGLQFLFEYFSETQRNKGNFPGRFSGRQFSNSRSEMNVSTLELGDSALYLCASRAGDTDTQYFGPGTRLTVL.